The 23 T cell receptor beta chains presented below share a single source sample, sequenced in a study of cytomegalovirus exposure and HLA in healthy donors (TCRdb year 2017). Receptor amplification or capture employed the immunoSEQ multiplex PCR assay. Sourced from immuneACCESS, this table was stored by TCRdb with only in-frame sequences that have V and J called. A share of the clones is absent; for the studies checked, an unresolved V gene accounts for under half, and the remainder has no known explanation. This sample holds over 250,000 clones; 80% to 90% were observed only once. The ten largest clones represent around 1% of the sample. The specimen sequenced was PBMCs. These receptor sequences come from a woman aged 18-35 years in good health and CMV-seronegative.

This clone was seen only a few times. The chain recombines TRBV7-9 with TRBJ1-5; TRBD1 is a possible D gene (6 bases). The V end lost 3 bases, the J end lost 0 bases, and 9 bases lay between the germline ends. CDR1 is SEHNR and CDR2 is FQNEAQ in the germline V gene (reference sequence). The CDR3 length is 15 residues. The chain's CDR3 is CASSFTDSSNQPQHF. Written as DNA, the CDR3 is TGTGCCAGCAGCTTCACGGACAGTAGCAATCAGCCCCAGCATTTT. Combining the CDR3 with reference TRBV7-9 and TRBJ1-5 gives the whole variable domain DTGVSQNPRHKITKRGQNVTFRCDPISEHNRLYWYRQTLGQGPEFLTYFQNEAQLEKSRLLSDRFSAERPKGSFSTLEIQRTEQGDSAMYLCASSFTDSSNQPQHFGDGTRLSIL.

The chain joins TRBV25-1 to TRBJ2-2, with 7 bases that match TRBD1. Germline assignment: CDR1 MGHDK and CDR2 SYGVNS. CDR3 length: 15 amino acids. V was pared by 1 base and J by 7 bases, with 6 bases of the junction left unmatched. The CDR3 sequence: CASSELDRVGGELFF. The CDR3 DNA follows: TGTGCCAGCAGTGAATTAGACAGGGTAGGCGGGGAGCTGTTTTTT.

This rearrangement joins TRBV2 to TRBJ1-3, with a weak D call TRBD1 (6 bases). The V end lost 7 bases, the J end lost 3 bases, and 10 bases lay between the germline ends. Germline CDR1 and CDR2: SNHLY and FYNNEI. CDR3 length: 13 amino acids. The CDR3: CASKLRGGNTIYF. The CDR3 bases are TGTGCCAGCAAGCTCAGGGGTGGAAACACCATATATTTT. The variable domain in full, completed from reference TRBV2 and TRBJ1-3, reads EPEVTQTPSHQVTQMGQEVILRCVPISNHLYFYWYRQILGQKVEFLVSFYNNEISEKSEIFDDQFSVERPDGSNFTLKIRSTKLEDSAMYFCASKLRGGNTIYFGEGSWLTVV.

In its sample, this clone was seen once. This sequence joins TRBV2 and TRBJ2-2, with 7 bases aligning to TRBD2. CDR3 length equals 15 residues. Trimming cost V 7 bases and J 4 bases; bases outside gene matches: 9. Germline V gene lookup returns CDR1 SNHLY and CDR2 FYNNEI. As DNA, the CDR3 is TGTGCCAGCAATTCCGGACTAGGGGTCACCGGGGAGCTGTTTTTT. It yields the protein CASNSGLGVTGELFF.

This sequence joins TRBV6-1 and TRBJ2-1; D may be TRBD2 (5 bases). This CDR3 contains 13 residues. Germline lookup yields CDR1 MNHNS and CDR2 SASEGT. The V end lost 2 bases, the J end lost 8 bases, and 10 bases lay between the germline ends. The CDR3, as DNA: TGTGCCAGCAGTGAAACAGAGAGGGATGAGCAGTTCTTC. It translates to CASSETERDEQFF.

The CDR3, as DNA: TGTGCCAGCTCACCCGACAGTGACGTTGGGTATGGCTACACCTTC. Residues: CASSPDSDVGYGYTF. The chain joins TRBV18 to TRBJ1-2, with D maybe TRBD1 (5 bases). The CDR3 runs to 15 residues. The ends were cut back, 3 bases at V and 5 bases at J, with 16 bases in the middle. Germline lookup yields CDR1 KGHSH and CDR2 LQKENI.

J is TRBJ1-1 and V is TRBV6-4, with D perhaps matching TRBD1 (5 bases). Trimming cost V 5 bases and J 5 bases, with 15 bases left between them. This CDR3 has 14 amino acids. Germline V gives CDR1 MRHNA, CDR2 SNTAGT. Here the CDR3 DNA reads TGTGCCAGCAGTCGGTGGGGCACAGAGACTGAAGCTTTCTTT. It is translated as CASSRWGTETEAFF.

This clone has only a few counts. The chain combines TRBV6-5 with TRBJ2-7, with 8 bases that match TRBD1. The CDR3 runs to 15 residues. Trimming at V came to 2 bases and at J to 6 bases, leaving 9 bases not matched to a gene. Germline V gives CDR1 MNHEY, CDR2 SVGAGI. CDR3 DNA: TGTGCCAGCAGTTACACCCGACAGGGGTTCGGCGAGCAGTACTTC. Translation: CASSYTRQGFGEQYF.

The genes are TRBV28 and TRBJ2-7; TRBD2 agrees at 12 bases. CDR1 is MDHEN, CDR2 SYDVKM, per germline. The length of the CDR3 is 17 residues. Trimming cost V 4 bases and J 2 bases; bases outside gene matches: 9. CDR3 sequence reads: CASSSSLAGGPTYEQYF. The DNA of the CDR3 is TGTGCCAGCAGTTCCTCCCTAGCGGGAGGGCCTACCTACGAGCAGTACTTC.

The chain employs TRBV7-2 and TRBJ1-6; weak D call: TRBD1 (6 bases). Trimming took 5 bases from V and 10 from J, leaving 18 bases between them. From germline, CDR1 is SGHTA and CDR2 FQGNSA. The CDR3 covers 15 residues. CDR3 amino acids: CASSPAWGGASPLHF. Here the CDR3 DNA reads TGTGCCAGCAGCCCCGCATGGGGGGGGGCCTCACCCCTCCACTTT.

This chain uses TRBV7-6 with TRBJ1-6; 7 bases line up with TRBD1. Germline CDR1 is SGHVS and CDR2 is FNYEAQ. The CDR3 consists of 17 residues. V shed 3 bases and J 6 bases; nucleotides not matched to a gene: 11. The CDR3 region is CASSFARQGGGNSPLHF. The CDR3 region has the DNA TGTGCCAGCAGCTTCGCAAGACAGGGTGGAGGTAATTCACCCCTCCACTTT. Combining the CDR3 with reference TRBV7-6 and TRBJ1-6 gives the whole variable domain GAGVSQSPRYKVTKRGQDVALRCDPISGHVSLYWYRQALGQGPEFLTYFNYEAQQDKSGLPNDRFSAERPEGSISTLTIQRTEQRDSAMYRCASSFARQGGGNSPLHFGNGTRLTVT.

J is TRBJ1-2 and V is TRBV28; 8 positions match TRBD1. Germline CDR1 and CDR2: MDHEN and SYDVKM. The CDR3 spans 15 residues. V was clipped by 2 bases and J by 9 bases; unmatched bases: 11. CDR3: CASSLADRAHSRYTF. The CDR3 DNA sequence: TGTGCCAGCAGTTTAGCGGACAGGGCCCATAGCCGCTACACCTTC.

This clone was seen a single time. The chain joins TRBV5-1 to TRBJ2-1, with 10 bases fitting TRBD2. CDR3 length: 16 amino acids. Per the germline V gene, CDR1 is SGHRS and CDR2 is YFSETQ. The trim removed 0 bases at V and 9 bases at J, leaving 9 bases unmatched. CDR3 coding DNA: TGCGCCAGCAGCTTGGGGAGCGGGAGGGCCTGGAGTGAGCAGTTCTTC. Residues: CASSLGSGRAWSEQFF. Combining the CDR3 with reference TRBV5-1 and TRBJ2-1 gives the whole variable domain KAGVTQTPRYLIKTRGQQVTLSCSPISGHRSVSWYQQTPGQGLQFLFEYFSETQRNKGNFPGRFSGRQFSNSRSEMNVSTLELGDSALYLCASSLGSGRAWSEQFFGPGTRLTVL.

V gene TRBV29-1 combines with J gene TRBJ1-2; TRBD1 aligns across 8 bases. The V and J ends lost 6 bases and 2 bases, in that order; junction bases with no gene match: 8. Germline V gene data show CDR1 as SQVTM and CDR2 as ANQGSEA. The CDR3 sequence is 14 residues long. The CDR3 protein is CSVRTGHVNYGYTF. The DNA of the CDR3 is TGCAGCGTCCGGACAGGGCACGTGAACTATGGCTACACCTTC.

This chain links TRBV7-3 with TRBJ2-3, with 9 bases matching TRBD1. This CDR3 has 15 residues. Trimming removed 4 bases from V and 4 bases from J; junction bases left unmatched: 6. Germline CDR1 and CDR2: SGHTA and FQGTGA. The CDR3 sequence is CASSSGQGSADTQYF. CDR3 sequence (DNA): TGTGCCAGCAGCTCCGGACAGGGGAGTGCAGATACGCAGTATTTT. Full variable domain (outside the CDR3, taken from reference TRBV7-3 and TRBJ2-3): GAGVSQTPSNKVTEKGKYVELRCDPISGHTALYWYRQSLGQGPEFLIYFQGTGAADDSGLPNDRFFAVRPEGSVSTLKIQRTERGDSAVYLCASSSGQGSADTQYFGPGTRLTVL.

V gene TRBV6-5 combines with J gene TRBJ2-7; weak D call: TRBD1 (6 bases). V shed 6 bases and J shed 4 bases, with 10 bases lying between them. The CDR3 spans 12 residues. Per the germline V gene, CDR1 is MNHEY and CDR2 is SVGAGI. The chain's CDR3 is CASRRTVYEQYF. The CDR3 DNA is TGTGCCAGCAGGCGGACAGTTTACGAGCAGTACTTC.

The J gene is TRBJ2-3, the V gene TRBV30; 7 positions match TRBD2. In germline, CDR1 is GTSNPN, CDR2 SVGIG (reference sequence). Losses at the gene ends were 3 bases for V and 5 bases for J; bases not matched to a gene: 5. The length of the CDR3 is 13 residues. For the CDR3, the DNA is TGTGCCTGGAGAGCAGCGGGACGAGATACGCAGTATTTT. Residues: CAWRAAGRDTQYF. Complete variable domain (other parts from reference TRBV30 and TRBJ2-3): SQTIHQWPATLVQPVGSPLSLECTVEGTSNPNLYWYRQAAGRGLQLLFYSVGIGQISSEVPQNLSASRPQDRQFILSSKKLLLSDSGFYLCAWRAAGRDTQYFGPGTRLTVL.

The chain has TRBV6-5 and TRBJ2-5; a weak D match, TRBD2 (6 bases). This CDR3 comprises 15 residues. Germline CDR1 and CDR2: MNHEY and SVGAGI. Between the trimmed V and J ends, which lost 3 bases and 0 bases, there was a span of 11 bases. CDR3 DNA: TGTGCCAGCAGTTATTCCGGAGGGCACCAAGAGACCCAGTACTTC. It specifies CASSYSGGHQETQYF.

V gene TRBV7-9 combines with J gene TRBJ1-2, with D possibly being TRBD1 (6 bases). This CDR3 has 13 amino acids. Trimming removed 4 bases at V and 4 bases at J, with 10 bases between. Germline-derived CDR1 and CDR2 are SEHNR and FQNEAQ (reference sequence). The CDR3 nucleotides are TGTGCCAGCAGCTCACAGGGTCGCTATGGCTACACCTTC. Its translation is CASSSQGRYGYTF.

The J gene is TRBJ2-7, the V gene TRBV18, with 11 bases fitting TRBD2. The CDR3 loop spans 15 amino acids. V gave up 4 bases and J gave up 7 bases; unmatched junction bases: 9. Germline V CDR1 and CDR2: KGHSH, LQKENI. The CDR3 loop reads CASSLGTSGDTEQYF. DNA of the CDR3: TGTGCCAGCTCACTCGGGACTAGCGGAGATACGGAGCAGTACTTC.

The chain has TRBV7-8 and TRBJ2-7; 10 positions match TRBD1. After removal of 5 bases from V and 6 bases from J, the junction contained 4 bases not matched to a gene. This CDR3 has 13 amino acids. The V gene's germline CDR1 is SGHVS and CDR2 FQNEAQ. The CDR3: CASSLGQGIEQYF. DNA for the CDR3: TGTGCCAGCAGCCTGGGACAGGGGATCGAGCAGTACTTC.

The chain employs TRBV2 and TRBJ2-2, with D uncertain. Per germline, CDR1 SNHLY and CDR2 FYNNEI. The V end lost 3 bases, the J end lost 6 bases, and 8 bases lay between the germline ends. This CDR3 region has 13 residues. In DNA form, the CDR3 reads TGTGCCAGCAGTGAGGGCCAGTCCGGGGAGCTGTTTTTT. Protein product: CASSEGQSGELFF.

The chain links TRBV27 to TRBJ1-1; D not certain. V lost 3 bases to trimming and J lost 0 bases, with 11 bases between them. In germline, CDR1 is MNHEY, CDR2 SMNVEV (reference sequence). The CDR3 consists of 15 residues. The CDR3 nucleotides are TGTGCCAGCAGTTTGGGGAGGACTTTGAACACTGAAGCTTTCTTT. Amino acid sequence: CASSLGRTLNTEAFF.